These T cell receptor beta chains were read from a single sample in a study of CD8+ T cells in alopecia areata. Method: immunoSEQ multiplex PCR; TCRdb's copy keeps in-frame clones and lacks some. Among fewer than 250,000 clones listed, less than 45% were seen once. This specimen consisted of CD4+ T cells sorted from blood, obtained around week 37, from a patient treated with tofacitinib. The receptors here all came from a human donor with alopecia areata. Each CDR3 is given with its conserved first and last residue. Fields, in order: D gene, clone size, CDR3 length, J gene, V gene, CDR3 DNA, CDR3 protein. D genes are given only for firm matches. Clone size, where shown, is once, few, many, or a class for clones that have expanded.

D: TRBD1
size: -
length: 14
J: TRBJ2-7
V: TRBV7-9
DNA: TGTGCCAGCAGCTTGACAGGGAGCTCCTACGAGCAGTACTTC
CDR3: CASSLTGSSYEQYF

D: TRBD1
size: -
length: 16
J: TRBJ2-4
V: TRBV30
DNA: TGTGCCTGGAGTGTCGGGACAGGGTCGGCCAAAAACATTCAGTACTTC
CDR3: CAWSVGTGSAKNIQYF

D: TRBD1
size: -
length: 14
J: TRBJ1-4
V: TRBV30
DNA: TGTGCCACCAGGGCGGGACAGGGGCATGAAAAACTGTTTTTT
CDR3: CATRAGQGHEKLFF

D: -
size: -
length: 12
J: TRBJ2-7
V: TRBV2
DNA: TGTGCCAGCAGACCGCCCATCGCCGAGCAGTACTTC
CDR3: CASRPPIAEQYF

D: -
size: -
length: 11
J: TRBJ2-3
V: TRBV20-1
DNA: TGCAGTGCCCTGGGTAGAGATACGCAGTATTTT
CDR3: CSALGRDTQYF

D: TRBD1
size: -
length: 14
J: TRBJ2-5
V: TRBV29-1
DNA: TGCAGCGTTGATGGGGGACAGGGGGATGAGACCCAGTACTTC
CDR3: CSVDGGQGDETQYF

D: TRBD1
size: few
length: 14
J: TRBJ1-2
V: TRBV13
DNA: TGTGCCAGCAGCTTACAGGGGGTAGACTATGGCTACACCTTC
CDR3: CASSLQGVDYGYTF

D: TRBD1
size: -
length: 16
J: TRBJ2-4
V: TRBV4-3
DNA: TGCGCCAGCAGCCGCGATACAGGGGTAGCCAAAAACATTCAGTACTTC
CDR3: CASSRDTGVAKNIQYF

D: TRBD1
size: few
length: 13
J: TRBJ2-1
V: TRBV5-1
DNA: TGCGCCAGCAGCCTAAATCAGGGGGCCAGGCAGTTCTTC
CDR3: CASSLNQGARQFF

D: TRBD2
size: -
length: 15
J: TRBJ2-1
V: TRBV5-4
DNA: TGTGCCAGCAGCCAAGCTGGACTAGCCGGCAATGAGCAGTTCTTC
CDR3: CASSQAGLAGNEQFF

D: TRBD1
size: -
length: 16
J: TRBJ2-6
V: TRBV5-1
DNA: TGCGCCAGCAGCCAGGGGGAAATGATAACAGCCAACGTCCTGACTTTC
CDR3: CASSQGEMITANVLTF

D: TRBD2
size: -
length: 15
J: TRBJ2-3
V: TRBV27
DNA: TGTGCCAGCTGGAGGGCGGGAGGGCGCACAGATACGCAGTATTTT
CDR3: CASWRAGGRTDTQYF

D: TRBD1
size: -
length: 15
J: TRBJ2-2
V: TRBV28
DNA: TGTGCCCATGGCCCGGGACAGATTTACACCGGGGAGCTGTTTTTT
CDR3: CAHGPGQIYTGELFF

D: -
size: few
length: 13
J: TRBJ2-2
V: TRBV2
DNA: TGTGCCAGCGCTCAGGAGAACACCGGGGAGCTGTTTTTT
CDR3: CASAQENTGELFF

D: TRBD1
size: once
length: 15
J: TRBJ2-7
V: TRBV29-1
DNA: TGCAGCATACTCCCGGGACAGGGTATTTTGGGCGAGCAGTACTTC
CDR3: CSILPGQGILGEQYF

D: -
size: -
length: 15
J: TRBJ1-1
V: TRBV7-2
DNA: TGTGCCAGCAGCGAGTGGCATCCCTCGAACACTGAAGCTTTCTTT
CDR3: CASSEWHPSNTEAFF